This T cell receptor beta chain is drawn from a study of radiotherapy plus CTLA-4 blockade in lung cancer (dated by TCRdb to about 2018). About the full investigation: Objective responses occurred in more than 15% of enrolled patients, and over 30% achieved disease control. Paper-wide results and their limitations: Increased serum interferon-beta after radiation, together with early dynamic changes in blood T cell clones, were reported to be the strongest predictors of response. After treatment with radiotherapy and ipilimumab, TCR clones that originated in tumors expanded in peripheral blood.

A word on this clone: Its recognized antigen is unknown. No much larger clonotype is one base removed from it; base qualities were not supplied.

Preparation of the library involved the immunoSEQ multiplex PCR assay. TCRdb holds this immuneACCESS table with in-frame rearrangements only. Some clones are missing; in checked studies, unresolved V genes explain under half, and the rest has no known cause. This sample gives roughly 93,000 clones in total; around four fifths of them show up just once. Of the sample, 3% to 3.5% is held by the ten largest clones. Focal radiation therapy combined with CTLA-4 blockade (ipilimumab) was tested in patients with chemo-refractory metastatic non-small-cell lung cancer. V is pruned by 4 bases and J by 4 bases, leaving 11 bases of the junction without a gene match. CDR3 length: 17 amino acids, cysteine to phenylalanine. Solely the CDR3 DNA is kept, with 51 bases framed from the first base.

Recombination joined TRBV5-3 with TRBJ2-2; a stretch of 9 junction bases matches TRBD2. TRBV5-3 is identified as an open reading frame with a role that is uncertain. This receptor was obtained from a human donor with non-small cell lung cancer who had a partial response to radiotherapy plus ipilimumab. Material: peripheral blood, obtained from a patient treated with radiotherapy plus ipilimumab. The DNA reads TGTGCCAGAAGCGAAATCGGACTAGCGCGGTCCACCGGGGAGCTGTTTTTT. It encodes CARSEIGLARSTGELFF.